The TCR beta chain under discussion was sequenced for a study of T cell responses to AZD1222 COVID-19 vaccine. Turning to the study itself: Doses given second, at about 4 or about 12 weeks, were pooled. Study-wide results and caveats: Unmutated variant regions are reportedly the target of nearly half of TCRs that are spike-specific. Baseline seropositivity characterized only a handful of AZD1222 recipients.

Only in-frame clones appear in the TCRdb table, and some are missing; sequencing was by immunoSEQ multiplex PCR. This table holds some 110,000 clones, 70% to 90% found once. This CDR3 is built from 14 residues. V lost 6 bases to trimming and J lost 4 bases; unmatched junction nucleotides: 8. The V gene's germline CDR1 is MNHEY and CDR2 SVGAGI. In the case of this clone: Its target is unknown.

This receptor was obtained from an adult in good health. Sample: peripheral blood, taken on day 0 of AZD1222 vaccination. This chain uses TRBV6-5 with TRBJ1-1; the match to TRBD1 covers 7 bases. CDR3 residues: CASRSTGESTEAFF. Here the CDR3 DNA reads TGTGCCAGCAGATCAACAGGGGAGTCCACTGAAGCTTTCTTT.